What follows describes a single TCR beta chain. Its antigen is not identified. The sample belongs to a study of cytomegalovirus exposure and HLA in healthy donors. Study outcomes and limitations: Later analysis found that TCR beta chains associated with HLA were more clonally expanded than other, equally common chains. The authors later linked a missense DCLRE1C variant to TCR beta V- and J-gene trimming. A cluster of highly shared sequence variants was likely a sequencing artifact. Accurate HLA-A and HLA-B prediction from TCR beta sequences was reported for most subjects.

Both 60 Vbeta primers and 13 Jbeta primers went into the PCR. The protocol was immunoSEQ multiplex PCR, while the TCRdb copy is restricted to in-frame clones and leaves out a portion. The data show roughly 290,000 clones, 80% seen once. The clonotype originates from a girl aged 2-9 years in good health and CMV-seronegative. Sequenced: PBMCs.

Here the CDR3 reads CASSLVVRGNSPLHF. CDR3 nucleotide sequence: TGTGCCAGCAGCTTAGTTGTCAGGGGAAATTCACCCCTCCACTTT. This chain links TRBV7-9 with TRBJ1-6, with a possible D match to TRBD1 (6 bases). With 1 base removed from V and 7 bases from J, the gap between germline ends came to 11 bases. The length of the CDR3 is 15 residues. Germline V gives CDR1 SEHNR, CDR2 FQNEAQ (reference sequence).